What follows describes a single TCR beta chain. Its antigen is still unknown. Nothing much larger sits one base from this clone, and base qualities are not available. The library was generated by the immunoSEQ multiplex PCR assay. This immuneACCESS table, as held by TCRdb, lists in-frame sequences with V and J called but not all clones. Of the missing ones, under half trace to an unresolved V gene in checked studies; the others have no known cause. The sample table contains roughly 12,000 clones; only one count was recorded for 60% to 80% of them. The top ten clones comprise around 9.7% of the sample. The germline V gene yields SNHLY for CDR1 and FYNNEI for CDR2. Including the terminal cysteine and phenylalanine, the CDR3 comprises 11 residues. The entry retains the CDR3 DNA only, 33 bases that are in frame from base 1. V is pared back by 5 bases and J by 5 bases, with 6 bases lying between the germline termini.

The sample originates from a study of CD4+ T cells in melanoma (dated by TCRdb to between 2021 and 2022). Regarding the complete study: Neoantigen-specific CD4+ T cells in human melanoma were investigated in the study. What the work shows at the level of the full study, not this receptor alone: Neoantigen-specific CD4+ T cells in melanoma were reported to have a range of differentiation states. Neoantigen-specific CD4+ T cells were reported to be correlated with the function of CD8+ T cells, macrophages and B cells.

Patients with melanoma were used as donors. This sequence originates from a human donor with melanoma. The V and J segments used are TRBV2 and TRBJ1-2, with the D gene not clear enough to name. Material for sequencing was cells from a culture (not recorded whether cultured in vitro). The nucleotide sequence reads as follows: TGTGCCAGCAGTCCCACTTATGGCTACACCTTC. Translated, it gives CASSPTYGYTF. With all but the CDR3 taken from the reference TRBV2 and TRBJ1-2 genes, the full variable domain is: EPEVTQTPSHQVTQMGQEVILRCVPISNHLYFYWYRQILGQKVEFLVSFYNNEISEKSEIFDDQFSVERPDGSNFTLKIRSTKLEDSAMYFCASSPTYGYTFGSGTRLTVV.